Below are 18 T cell receptor beta chains sequenced from a single sample in a study of T cell responses to AZD1222 COVID-19 vaccine. Profiled with immunoSEQ multiplex PCR; TCRdb holds only in-frame clones, not every one. The table has some 100,000 clones, 65% to 90% seen once. The source material was peripheral blood, sampled on day 0 of AZD1222 vaccination. The source of these receptors is an adult in good health.

The CDR3 region is CSARVPYEQYF. In DNA form, the CDR3 reads TGCAGCGCGAGGGTCCCCTACGAGCAGTACTTC. The genes are TRBV29-1 and TRBJ2-7; tentative D call: TRBD2 (5 bases). The V gene lost 7 bases and the J gene lost 2 bases, with 9 bases spanning the gap. This CDR3 has 11 residues. Germline V lookup: CDR1 SQVTM, CDR2 ANQGSEA.

The CDR3 here is CASSLNTPNTEAFF. CDR3 nucleotide sequence: TGCGCCAGCAGCTTGAACACGCCGAACACTGAAGCTTTCTTT. This chain joins TRBV5-1 and TRBJ1-1; D remains unclear. V was cut by 1 base and J by 1 base, with 8 bases left in between. There are 14 residues in the CDR3. The germline V gene has CDR1 SGHRS and CDR2 YFSETQ. Using reference TRBV5-1 and TRBJ1-1 for the parts outside the CDR3, the full variable domain is KAGVTQTPRYLIKTRGQQVTLSCSPISGHRSVSWYQQTPGQGLQFLFEYFSETQRNKGNFPGRFSGRQFSNSRSEMNVSTLELGDSALYLCASSLNTPNTEAFFGQGTRLTVV.

The CDR3 sequence: CASSPRDTYNEKLFF. The CDR3 DNA follows: TGTGCCAGCAGCCCACGGGACACTTATAATGAAAAACTGTTTTTT. The J gene is TRBJ1-4, the V gene TRBV9; TRBD1 might be the D (6 bases). The ends were cut back, 4 bases at V and 4 bases at J, with 14 bases in the middle. Per the germline V gene, CDR1 is SGDLS and CDR2 is YYNGEE. There are 15 residues in the CDR3.

The chain has TRBV10-1 and TRBJ2-1, with D unclear. The CDR3 loop spans 13 amino acids. The V and J ends lost 3 bases and 9 bases respectively, with 12 bases between them. CDR1 is WNHNN, CDR2 SYGVQD, per germline (reference sequence). The CDR3 nucleotides are TGCGCCAGCAGTGAATCCGGGCTTGGTGAGCAGTTCTTC. Protein product: CASSESGLGEQFF.

This clone was counted a few times. The chain carries TRBV6-6 and TRBJ2-7, with no clear D. Trimming left V 4 bases short and J 3 bases short, with 7 bases between. Germline loops: CDR1 MNHNY, CDR2 SVGAGI (reference sequence). This CDR3 spans 12 amino acids. The CDR3 region has the DNA TGTGCCAGCAGTTTAAAGGGCTACGAGCAGTACTTC. Protein: CASSLKGYEQYF.

CDR3 loop: CASSLGTSNTIYF. The CDR3 DNA is TGTGCCAGCAGCTTGGGGACGAGTAACACCATATATTTT. This chain joins TRBV7-8 and TRBJ1-3; TRBD1 might be the D (5 bases). CDR1 and CDR2 (germline): SGHVS, FQNEAQ. The CDR3 length is 13 residues. V was clipped by 3 bases and J by 7 bases, with 10 bases between them. Full variable domain (outside the CDR3, taken from reference TRBV7-8 and TRBJ1-3): GAGVSQSPRYKVAKRGQDVALRCDPISGHVSLFWYQQALGQGPEFLTYFQNEAQLDKSGLPSDRFFAERPEGSVSTLKIQRTQQEDSAVYLCASSLGTSNTIYFGEGSWLTVV.

The rearrangement uses TRBV10-2 and TRBJ2-4, with D possibly matching TRBD2 (7 bases). Germline V gene lookup returns CDR1 WSHSY and CDR2 SAAADI. With 10 bases removed from V and 6 bases from J, the gap between germline ends came to 16 bases. This CDR3 is 13 amino acids long. CDR3 sequence (DNA): TGCGCCACCCTCCGGGGGGCCGGAAACATTCAGTACTTC. This sequence encodes CATLRGAGNIQYF.

This clone appeared a single time. The chain joins TRBV27 to TRBJ2-7; D tentatively fits TRBD1 or TRBD2 (5 bases each). Germline assignment: CDR1 MNHEY and CDR2 SMNVEV (reference sequence). CDR3 size: 14 residues. V lost 3 bases, J lost 2 bases, and 11 bases lay in between. As DNA, the CDR3 is TGTGCCAGCAGTTTTTATGGGGGTCCCTACGAGCAGTACTTC. Protein: CASSFYGGPYEQYF.

Turning to this clone: The missing conserved phenylalanine or tryptophan at the end of this CDR3 makes a read error likely. Because the CDR3's place on the DNA is in doubt, the DNA is left out and the CDR3 is given as listed by TCRdb. The rearrangement uses TRBV19 and TRBJ1-2. The length of the CDR3 is 16 amino acids, counting both ends. CDR1 is LNHDA, CDR2 SQIVND, per germline (reference sequence). CDR3: CASSILGSATSRSLSL.

The chain employs TRBV15 and TRBJ2-7; perhaps TRBD2 as D (6 bases). Trimming cost V 6 bases and J 0 bases, with 12 bases left between them. The germline gives CDR1 LNHNV, CDR2 YYDKDF (reference sequence). The CDR3 has 14 residues. In DNA, the CDR3 is TGTGCCACCAGGGAGGGGACGAGCTCCTACGAGCAGTACTTC. Its protein product is CATREGTSSYEQYF.

This rearrangement joins TRBV27 to TRBJ2-7; 7 bases fit TRBD1. The V and J ends lost 4 bases and 6 bases, in that order; junction bases with no gene match: 9. Germline CDR1 and CDR2: MNHEY and SMNVEV (reference sequence). The CDR3 is 14 residues long. CDR3 protein: CASSWRRGLSEQYF. The CDR3 DNA reads TGTGCCAGCAGTTGGCGTAGGGGGCTAAGCGAGCAGTACTTC.

This clone showed up just once. The rearrangement links TRBV10-2 to TRBJ1-5; D perhaps matches TRBD1 (5 bases). Germline CDR1 and CDR2: WSHSY and SAAADI. CDR3 length: 13 residues. V was shortened by 8 bases and J by 3 bases, with 11 bases between the two germline ends. CDR3 in DNA: TGCGCCAGCCAGTGGGGGGTCAATCAGCCCCAGCATTTT. Its translation: CASQWGVNQPQHF.

This clone was observed a single time. This chain connects TRBV12-3 or TRBV12-4 to TRBJ1-3; D gene uncertain. The CDR3 loop spans 13 amino acids. V was shortened by 4 bases and J by 0 bases, with 4 bases between the two germline ends. Written as DNA, the CDR3 is TGTGCCAGCAGTTACAGCTCTGGAAACACCATATATTTT. Amino acids: CASSYSSGNTIYF.

This sequence joins TRBV19 and TRBJ1-4, with a tentative D call TRBD1 (6 bases). The V end was cut by 5 bases, the J end by 2 bases, with 9 bases between. Looked up from germline, CDR1 is LNHDA and CDR2 is SQIVND (reference sequence). This CDR3 contains 14 residues. The CDR3, as DNA: TGTGCCAGTAGTTCAGGGGTGACTAATGAAAAACTGTTTTTT. This sequence encodes CASSSGVTNEKLFF.

The genes are TRBV5-4 and TRBJ2-3; 7 bases are shared with TRBD2. Trimming removed 3 bases from V and 5 bases from J; junction bases left unmatched: 9. CDR1 is SGHNT and CDR2 is YYREEE in the germline V gene (reference sequence). The CDR3 is made up of 15 amino acids. The DNA of the CDR3 is TGTGCCAGCAGCTCCTTCCGGGGGAGGGGAGATACGCAGTATTTT. It codes for CASSSFRGRGDTQYF.

The rearrangement uses TRBV5-8 and TRBJ2-7; unclear D gene. The V and J ends lost 0 bases and 8 bases respectively, with 6 bases between them. The CDR3 is 11 amino acids. Germline values: CDR1 SGHTS, CDR2 YDEGEE. The CDR3 sequence: CASSLVGQQYF. The DNA for the CDR3 is TGTGCCAGCAGCTTGGTTGGACAGCAGTACTTC.

The gene calls are TRBV28 and TRBJ2-2; a possible D gene is TRBD1 (6 bases). There are 16 residues in the CDR3. Germline loops: CDR1 MDHEN, CDR2 SYDVKM. Trimming pared 5 bases from V and 4 bases from J, leaving 17 bases between. DNA for the CDR3: TGTGCCAGCAGTCCTGGGTCGGGACATTTCACCGGGGAGCTGTTTTTT. Translated: CASSPGSGHFTGELFF.

This rearrangement joins TRBV19 to TRBJ1-1; tentatively, D is TRBD1 (6 bases). The length of the CDR3 is 16 residues. Germline CDR1 reads LNHDA; CDR2 reads SQIVND (reference sequence). V dropped 3 bases and J dropped 3 bases, with 17 bases sitting between them. CDR3 sequence: CASSIYPGAADTEAFF. As DNA, the CDR3 is TGTGCCAGTAGTATTTATCCAGGGGCTGCGGACACTGAAGCTTTCTTT.